This TCR beta chain came from a study of beta chain features in type 1 diabetes. Study as a whole: When patients were set against healthy donors, age, gender and cell yields were similar. Study-level results: cDNA-based reads could over-represent cells with high TCR expression. In comparison with healthy donors, patients had naive, central memory and Treg TCRB repertoires that appeared more similar. Across all four CD4+ subsets, people with type 1 diabetes showed modestly shorter TCRB CDR3s. Among type 1 diabetes patients, VDJ junctions had fewer insertions and more deletions.

This clone was counted a few times. The antigen is undetermined. The CDR3 totals 15 residues. Germline values: CDR1 MNHEY, CDR2 SVGAGI. The V and J ends lost 4 bases and 0 bases respectively, with 10 bases between them. Since all of the isolated RNA was reverse transcribed, expressed TCRB transcripts were what got sequenced. Some clones are missing from TCRdb's copy, which holds only in-frame ones; the method was immunoSEQ multiplex PCR. The sample includes roughly 700,000 clones, about an eighth of them seen just once. The sequenced sample was naive CD4+ T cells from blood. The origin of this receptor is a man younger than 35 with type 1 diabetes. The chain recombines TRBV6-5 with TRBJ1-5; TRBD1 is a possible D gene (5 bases). The DNA for the CDR3 is TGTGCCAGCAGTTTGACAGTCTATAGCAATCAGCCCCAGCATTTT. This gives the protein CASSLTVYSNQPQHF.